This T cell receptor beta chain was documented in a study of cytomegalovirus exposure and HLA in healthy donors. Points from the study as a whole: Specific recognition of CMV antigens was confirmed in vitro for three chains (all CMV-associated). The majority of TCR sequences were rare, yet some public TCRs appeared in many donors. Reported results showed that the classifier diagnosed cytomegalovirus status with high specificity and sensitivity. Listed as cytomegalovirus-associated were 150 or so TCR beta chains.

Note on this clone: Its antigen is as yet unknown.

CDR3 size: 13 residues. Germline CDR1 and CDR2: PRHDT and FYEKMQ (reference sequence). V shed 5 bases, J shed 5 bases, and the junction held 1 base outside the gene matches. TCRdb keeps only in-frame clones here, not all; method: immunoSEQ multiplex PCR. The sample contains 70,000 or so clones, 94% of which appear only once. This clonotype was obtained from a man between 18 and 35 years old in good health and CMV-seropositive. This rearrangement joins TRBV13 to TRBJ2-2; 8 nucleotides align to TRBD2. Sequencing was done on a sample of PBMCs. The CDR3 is CASSTGGTGELFF. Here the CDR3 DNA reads TGTGCCAGCAGCACGGGAGGGACCGGGGAGCTGTTTTTT. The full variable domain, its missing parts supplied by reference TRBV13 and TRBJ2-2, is AAGVIQSPRHLIKEKRETATLKCYPIPRHDTVYWYQQGPGQDPQFLISFYEKMQSDKGSIPDRFSAQQFSDYHSELNMSSLELGDSALYFCASSTGGTGELFFGEGSRLTVL.